This T cell receptor (beta chain) was captured in a study of T-cell memory formation after mild COVID-19. In the study overall: TCR clusters were largely donor specific.

A remark on this clonotype: Its antigen is as yet unknown.

Trimming took off 7 bases at V and 7 bases at J, with 14 bases between the two ends. The CDR3 totals 14 residues. CDR1 is SEHNR and CDR2 is FQNEAQ in the germline V gene (reference sequence). Notes on the study in general: Clones contracting across day 15 to 85 had a balanced CD4/CD8 profile; later expanding clones leaned CD4+.

TCRdb analysed the 5' RACE reads with MiXCR anew, one entry per CDR3 protein. Counted here are fewer than 700,000 distinct CDR3 sequences, 18% occurring once; the ten biggest clones make up 12%. This TCR was sampled from an adult woman who had mild COVID-19 (a few samples of this study predate the infection). Cell type and time point are not known. Sequenced material: PBMCs or a T cell subset sorted from them (not recorded which). This chain links TRBV7-9 with TRBJ1-6; D is perhaps TRBD1 (5 bases). In DNA form, the CDR3 reads TGTGCCAGCACCCTGACAGAACACAATTCACCCCTCCACTTT. Encoded protein: CASTLTEHNSPLHF.